Each of the 16 T cell receptor beta chains below was sequenced from the same sample in a study of T cell responses to AZD1222 COVID-19 vaccine. The method was immunoSEQ multiplex PCR; TCRdb's version includes in-frame clones alone and lacks a portion of them. The repertoire holds 90,000 to 150,000 clones, with approximately 90% as singletons. The sequences come from peripheral blood, collected on day 0 of AZD1222 vaccination. The source is an adult in good health.

The chain is built from TRBV2 and TRBJ1-1, with 7 bases that match TRBD1. V shed 5 bases, J shed 4 bases, and the junction held 10 bases outside the gene matches. The CDR3 extends over 15 amino acids. Looked up from germline, CDR1 is SNHLY and CDR2 is FYNNEI. CDR3 nucleotides: TGTGCCAGCAGTCCGCGTAGACAGGGCGTCACTGAAGCTTTCTTT. As protein: CASSPRRQGVTEAFF.

In its sample, this clone was seen once. The chain is built from TRBV13 and TRBJ2-7; D is possibly TRBD2 (5 bases). The V and J ends lost 0 bases and 2 bases respectively, with 8 bases between them. Germline V gene data show CDR1 as PRHDT and CDR2 as FYEKMQ (reference sequence). This CDR3 has 14 amino acids. The DNA for the CDR3 is TGTGCCAGCAGCTTAGGCCGCGGGCCCTACGAGCAGTACTTC. It specifies CASSLGRGPYEQYF.

V gene TRBV5-6 combines with J gene TRBJ1-5; no definite D call. V was cut by 0 bases and J by 6 bases, with 13 bases left in between. The CDR3 sequence is 15 residues long. Germline values: CDR1 SGHDT, CDR2 YYEEEE. This chain's CDR3 is CASSLGFTVGQPQHF. The CDR3 DNA reads TGTGCCAGCAGCTTGGGGTTCACGGTGGGTCAGCCCCAGCATTTT.

The genes are TRBV5-5 and TRBJ1-1, with 7 bases that match TRBD1. This CDR3 has 16 amino acids. V gave up 3 bases and J gave up 1 base; unmatched junction bases: 9. Germline CDR1 reads SGHKS; CDR2 reads YYEKEE (reference sequence). CDR3 nucleotides: TGTGCCAGCAGCTCAGGCGTCAGGGGGAGGAACACTGAAGCTTTCTTT. It translates to CASSSGVRGRNTEAFF.

The rearrangement uses TRBV2 and TRBJ2-7; D is perhaps TRBD2 (5 bases). Germline V gives CDR1 SNHLY, CDR2 FYNNEI. The CDR3 is 14 residues long. Trimming removed 5 bases from V and 3 bases from J, with 14 bases in between. CDR3 protein: CASSSAAIFYEQYF. The DNA for the CDR3 is TGTGCCAGCAGTTCAGCGGCCATTTTCTACGAGCAGTACTTC.

V gene TRBV13 combines with J gene TRBJ1-2; the match to TRBD1 covers 10 bases. Germline V gene sequence: CDR1 PRHDT, CDR2 FYEKMQ (reference sequence). V shed 4 bases and J 3 bases; nucleotides not matched to a gene: 11. The CDR3 consists of 17 residues. The CDR3 DNA reads TGTGCCAGCAGCTCTCCGGGACAGGGGAGAAGGGACTATGGCTACACCTTC. Its protein is CASSSPGQGRRDYGYTF.

J is TRBJ2-3 and V is TRBV2; no clear D. Germline V gene sequence: CDR1 SNHLY, CDR2 FYNNEI. The CDR3 runs to 12 residues. V lost 7 bases and J 0 bases, leaving 5 bases between the germline ends. The DNA for the CDR3 is TGTGCCAGCAAGACCAGCACAGATACGCAGTATTTT. It specifies CASKTSTDTQYF.

The rearrangement joins TRBV11-2 to TRBJ2-1; a possible D gene is TRBD2 (7 bases). CDR1 and CDR2 from the germline V gene are SGHAT and FQNNGV. Trimming removed 4 bases from V and 2 bases from J, with 12 bases in between. The CDR3 length is 15 residues. The CDR3 bases are TGTGCCAGCAGCTGGGCGGGGGCCGCCTACAATGAGCAGTTCTTC. This translates into CASSWAGAAYNEQFF.

The CDR3 nucleotides are TGTGCCACCAGCAGAGAACGGGGATGGGGCAATGAGCAGTTCTTC. Its translation is CATSRERGWGNEQFF. This sequence joins TRBV15 and TRBJ2-1, with D tentatively TRBD2 (5 bases). Germline CDR1 reads LNHNV; CDR2 reads YYDKDF (reference sequence). CDR3 length: 15 amino acids. The ends were cut back, 0 bases at V and 6 bases at J, with 12 bases in the middle.

This chain uses TRBV14 with TRBJ2-4; D perhaps matches TRBD1 (6 bases). V lost 4 bases, J lost 8 bases, and 15 bases lay in between. This CDR3 is 14 amino acids long. From germline, CDR1 is SGHDN and CDR2 FVKESK. The CDR3: CASSPTGPYHIQYF. The CDR3 bases are TGTGCCAGCAGCCCAACAGGGCCCTACCACATTCAGTACTTC.

The rearrangement uses TRBV14 and TRBJ2-3, with TRBD2 matching over 7 bases. The CDR3 loop spans 14 amino acids. V dropped 3 bases and J dropped 2; count of bases not matched to a gene: 2. CDR1 and CDR2 from the germline V gene are SGHDN and FVKESK. The CDR3 region is CASSQGLNTDTQYF. As DNA, the CDR3 is TGTGCCAGCAGCCAGGGACTAAACACAGATACGCAGTATTTT. The complete variable domain, with remaining parts taken from reference TRBV14 and TRBJ2-3, reads EAGVTQFPSHSVIEKGQTVTLRCDPISGHDNLYWYRRVMGKEIKFLLHFVKESKQDESGMPNNRFLAERTGGTYSTLKVQPAELEDSGVYFCASSQGLNTDTQYFGPGTRLTVL.

V gene TRBV7-9 combines with J gene TRBJ2-7; unclear D gene. Trimming left V 1 base short and J 3 bases short, with 22 bases between. The CDR3 sequence is 18 residues long. CDR1 is SEHNR, CDR2 FQNEAQ, per germline (reference sequence). The CDR3 reads CASSLGLRTDRWGYEQYF. In nucleotides, the CDR3 is TGTGCCAGCAGCTTAGGACTGCGAACAGATCGGTGGGGCTACGAGCAGTACTTC.

This clone is a singleton in its sample. This sequence joins TRBV5-8 and TRBJ2-3, with D unresolved. CDR3 length equals 14 residues. CDR1 SGHTS and CDR2 YDEGEE come from the germline V gene. The V end was cut by 0 bases, the J end by 3 bases, with 8 bases between. CDR3 DNA sequence: TGTGCCAGCAGCTTGGGGGGTGTGACAGATACGCAGTATTTT. Translation: CASSLGGVTDTQYF.

This chain uses TRBV5-4 with TRBJ1-1; D unresolved. Germline V gives CDR1 SGHNT, CDR2 YYREEE (reference sequence). V dropped 4 bases and J dropped 4 bases, with 17 bases sitting between them. The CDR3 covers 15 residues. CDR3 bases: TGTGCCAGCAGCCCGAGGGATCTTGGAGGCACTGAAGCTTTCTTT. As protein: CASSPRDLGGTEAFF.

The rearrangement links TRBV11-3 to TRBJ2-6; D is undetermined. Germline-derived CDR1 and CDR2 are SGHNT and YENEEA. The CDR3 is 15 amino acids. V was cut by 6 bases and J by 0 bases, with 9 bases left in between. CDR3 nucleotide sequence: TGTGCCAGCAGGAATAGAGACTCTGGGGCCAACGTCCTGACTTTC. Translating gives CASRNRDSGANVLTF. The variable domain in full, with the rest retrieved from reference TRBV11-3 and TRBJ2-6, is EAGVVQSPRYKIIEKKQPVAFWCNPISGHNTLYWYLQNLGQGPELLIRYENEEAVDDSQLPKDRFSAERLKGVDSTLKIQPAELGDSAVYLCASRNRDSGANVLTFGAGSRLTVL.

The chain couples TRBV19 to TRBJ1-6; D gene ambiguous. The CDR3 is made up of 15 amino acids. V lost 8 bases and J 0 bases, leaving 11 bases between the germline ends. CDR1 is LNHDA, CDR2 SQIVND, per germline (reference sequence). This chain's CDR3 is CASSGTNSYNSPLHF. CDR3 DNA: TGTGCCAGTTCCGGCACCAACTCCTATAATTCACCCCTCCACTTT.